The sequence of this TCR beta chain was determined in a study of beta chain features in type 1 diabetes. This clone was observed a handful of times. The antigen remains undetermined. Expressed TCRB transcripts were sequenced after all isolated RNA was converted to cDNA. Assay: immunoSEQ multiplex PCR; the TCRdb copy retains only in-frame clones and omits some. The top ten hold approximately 0.02% of the sample, which has about 240,000 clones, approximately 13% seen once. Study findings and constraints: Shorter TCRB CDR3s, moderately but significantly so, marked every one of the four CD4+ subsets in Type 1 diabetes patients. The study found fewer insertions and more deletions at VDJ junctions in type 1 diabetes patients.

Isolation of CD4+ naive, central memory, regulatory and stem cell-like memory cells was achieved by sorting via CD45RO/CCR7/CD25/CD127/CD95/CD27. The CDR3 is 15 residues long. Germline V CDR1 and CDR2: SGHAT, FQNNGV. The trim removed 5 bases at V and 0 bases at J, leaving 5 bases unmatched. This clonotype was sampled from a man aged 30 to 39 with type 1 diabetes. Source material: naive CD4+ T cells from blood. V and J are TRBV11-2 and TRBJ1-1; TRBD1 aligns across 8 bases. CDR3 sequence reads: CASSPGQVMNTEAFF. CDR3 bases: TGTGCCAGCAGCCCGGGACAGGTTATGAACACTGAAGCTTTCTTT.